Each of the 15 T cell receptor beta chains below was sequenced from the same sample in a study of PD-L1 blockade in urothelial cancer. Here immunoSEQ multiplex PCR was the method, and the copy in TCRdb shows in-frame clones only, minus some. Of about 55,000 clones listed, 70% to 85% were seen once; the top ten hold 3.5% to 4.5%. The specimen comprised PBMCs, sampled around atezolizumab (anti-PD-L1) treatment. The origin of the receptors is a man aged 65 to 79 with urothelial cancer.

V usage is TRBV7-3 and J usage is TRBJ1-6, with no clear D. The CDR3 is 16 residues long. Germline V gene lookup returns CDR1 SGHTA and CDR2 FQGTGA. V dropped 1 base and J dropped 10 bases, with 17 bases sitting between them. The DNA for the CDR3 is TGTGCCAGCAGCTTAAGCGCCACAGCCACGGGGTCACCCCTCCACTTT. It translates to CASSLSATATGSPLHF.

V and J are TRBV18 and TRBJ1-2; 7 nucleotides align to TRBD1. The CDR3 runs 14 residues. The V gene's germline CDR1 is KGHSH and CDR2 LQKENI. Trimming cost V 1 base and J 8 bases; bases outside gene matches: 7. The CDR3 nucleotides read TGTGCCAGCTCACCACTTGACCAGGGGGAAGGCTACACCTTC. Its translation is CASSPLDQGEGYTF.

J is TRBJ2-7 and V is TRBV5-1; 15 bases align to TRBD2. J lost 6 bases, V lost 4 bases, and 11 bases had no gene match. The CDR3 covers 17 residues. Germline V gives CDR1 SGHRS, CDR2 YFSETQ. The CDR3 DNA reads TGCGCCAGCAGCATACTGGGACTAGCGGGAGGAGGATCCGAGCAGTACTTC. The encoded protein is CASSILGLAGGGSEQYF.

This clone was found a few times. This chain joins TRBV7-2 and TRBJ2-1; TRBD2 agrees at 7 bases. Looked up from germline, CDR1 is SGHTA and CDR2 is FQGNSA. J gave up 14 bases and V 5 bases, and 6 bases lay outside the gene matches. This CDR3 contains 11 residues. The CDR3 protein is CASSAGLVEFF. CDR3 DNA: TGTGCCAGCAGCGCAGGACTAGTGGAGTTCTTC.

The V call is TRBV2, the J call TRBJ1-5; perhaps TRBD1 as D (5 bases). The CDR3 is made up of 15 amino acids. The V gene's germline CDR1 is SNHLY and CDR2 FYNNEI. Trimming shortened V by 3 bases and J by 2 bases, and 11 bases separated the two germline ends. The CDR3 region has the DNA TGTGCCAGCAGTGATGTCGGGGGAGGCAATCAGCCCCAGCATTTT. Translated, it gives CASSDVGGGNQPQHF.

This sequence joins TRBV15 and TRBJ1-2, with TRBD1 identical over 7 bases. The CDR3 runs to 15 residues. The trim removed 0 bases at V and 7 bases at J, leaving 8 bases unmatched. Per germline, CDR1 LNHNV and CDR2 YYDKDF (reference sequence). The CDR3 DNA is TGTGCCACCAGCAGAGAAGGTCAGGGGGTGGGTGGCTACACCTTC. Its protein product is CATSREGQGVGGYTF.

V is TRBV4-2 and J is TRBJ2-1; 12 positions agree with TRBD2. From germline, CDR1 is LGHNA and CDR2 YNFKEQ. The CDR3 covers 17 residues. V lost 0 bases to trimming and J lost 3 bases; unmatched junction nucleotides: 3. CDR3 loop: CASSQETSGSLYNEQFF. CDR3 DNA sequence: TGTGCCAGCAGCCAAGAGACTAGCGGGAGTCTCTACAATGAGCAGTTCTTC.

This clone was seen a few times. This rearrangement joins TRBV7-8 to TRBJ1-2, with D possibly TRBD1 on 6 matching bases. In germline, CDR1 is SGHVS, CDR2 FQNEAQ. The ends were cut back, 9 bases at V and 3 bases at J, with 14 bases in the middle. CDR3 size: 13 residues. The CDR3 reads CASKGGGDYGYTF. The CDR3 bases are TGTGCCAGTAAGGGAGGGGGAGACTATGGCTACACCTTC.

This clone came up a few times. The rearrangement links TRBV20-1 to TRBJ2-1; D possibly corresponds to TRBD1 (6 bases). There are 11 residues in the CDR3. V was shortened by 5 bases and J by 7 bases, with 9 bases between the two germline ends. Germline values: CDR1 DFQATT, CDR2 SNEGSKA (reference sequence). The CDR3 protein is CSAPDRNEQFF. CDR3 in DNA: TGCAGTGCTCCTGACAGGAATGAGCAGTTCTTC.

The chain is built from TRBV7-9 and TRBJ2-7, with 9 nucleotides matching TRBD2. Per germline, CDR1 SEHNR and CDR2 FQNEAQ (reference sequence). J gave up 1 base and V 6 bases, and 4 bases lay outside the gene matches. The CDR3 is made up of 14 amino acids. The CDR3 protein is CASRASGESYEQYF. CDR3 DNA sequence: TGTGCCAGCAGGGCTAGCGGGGAGTCCTACGAGCAGTACTTC.

The chain uses TRBV2 and TRBJ1-4; D is unclear. The CDR3 spans 11 residues. Germline CDR1 and CDR2: SNHLY and FYNNEI. Between the trimmed V and J ends, which lost 5 bases and 8 bases, there was a span of 6 bases. The CDR3 DNA reads TGTGCCAGCAGTCAGGAAGAAAAACTGTTTTTT. Protein: CASSQEEKLFF.

The gene calls are TRBV6-6 and TRBJ2-3, with TRBD2 identical over 10 bases. The CDR3 covers 16 residues. J gave up 4 bases and V 5 bases, and 9 bases lay outside the gene matches. Germline CDR1 is MNHNY and CDR2 is SVGAGI (reference sequence). The CDR3 loop reads CASSPLGAGGSDTQYF. CDR3 DNA: TGTGCCAGCAGTCCGCTTGGAGCGGGGGGGTCAGATACGCAGTATTTT.

The chain recombines TRBV27 with TRBJ2-7, with 9 bases fitting TRBD2. Trimming took 0 bases from V and 4 from J; bases not matched to a gene: 4. Germline V CDR1 and CDR2: MNHEY, SMNVEV (reference sequence). This CDR3 is built from 15 residues. The CDR3 region is CASSLSNAGGYEQYF. CDR3 in DNA: TGTGCCAGCAGTTTATCGAACGCGGGAGGGTACGAGCAGTACTTC.

V is TRBV21-1 and J is TRBJ1-2; the table's D call TRBD1 went unverified against the DNA. TRBV21-1 is labeled a pseudogene. The CDR3 consists of 16 residues. The DNA for the CDR3 is TGTGCCAGCAGGGGGGGAGGGGACAGGGCATTCTATGGCTACACCTTC. It translates to CASRGGGDRAFYGYTF.

This chain connects TRBV18 to TRBJ2-1; TRBD2 matches 9 bases. CDR3 length equals 16 residues. From germline, CDR1 is KGHSH and CDR2 LQKENI. Trimming cost V 3 bases and J 9 bases; bases outside gene matches: 12. CDR3 nucleotides: TGTGCCAGCTCACCTCCCGTCGGCGGGAGGGGTAGTGAGCAGTTCTTC. Its protein is CASSPPVGGRGSEQFF.